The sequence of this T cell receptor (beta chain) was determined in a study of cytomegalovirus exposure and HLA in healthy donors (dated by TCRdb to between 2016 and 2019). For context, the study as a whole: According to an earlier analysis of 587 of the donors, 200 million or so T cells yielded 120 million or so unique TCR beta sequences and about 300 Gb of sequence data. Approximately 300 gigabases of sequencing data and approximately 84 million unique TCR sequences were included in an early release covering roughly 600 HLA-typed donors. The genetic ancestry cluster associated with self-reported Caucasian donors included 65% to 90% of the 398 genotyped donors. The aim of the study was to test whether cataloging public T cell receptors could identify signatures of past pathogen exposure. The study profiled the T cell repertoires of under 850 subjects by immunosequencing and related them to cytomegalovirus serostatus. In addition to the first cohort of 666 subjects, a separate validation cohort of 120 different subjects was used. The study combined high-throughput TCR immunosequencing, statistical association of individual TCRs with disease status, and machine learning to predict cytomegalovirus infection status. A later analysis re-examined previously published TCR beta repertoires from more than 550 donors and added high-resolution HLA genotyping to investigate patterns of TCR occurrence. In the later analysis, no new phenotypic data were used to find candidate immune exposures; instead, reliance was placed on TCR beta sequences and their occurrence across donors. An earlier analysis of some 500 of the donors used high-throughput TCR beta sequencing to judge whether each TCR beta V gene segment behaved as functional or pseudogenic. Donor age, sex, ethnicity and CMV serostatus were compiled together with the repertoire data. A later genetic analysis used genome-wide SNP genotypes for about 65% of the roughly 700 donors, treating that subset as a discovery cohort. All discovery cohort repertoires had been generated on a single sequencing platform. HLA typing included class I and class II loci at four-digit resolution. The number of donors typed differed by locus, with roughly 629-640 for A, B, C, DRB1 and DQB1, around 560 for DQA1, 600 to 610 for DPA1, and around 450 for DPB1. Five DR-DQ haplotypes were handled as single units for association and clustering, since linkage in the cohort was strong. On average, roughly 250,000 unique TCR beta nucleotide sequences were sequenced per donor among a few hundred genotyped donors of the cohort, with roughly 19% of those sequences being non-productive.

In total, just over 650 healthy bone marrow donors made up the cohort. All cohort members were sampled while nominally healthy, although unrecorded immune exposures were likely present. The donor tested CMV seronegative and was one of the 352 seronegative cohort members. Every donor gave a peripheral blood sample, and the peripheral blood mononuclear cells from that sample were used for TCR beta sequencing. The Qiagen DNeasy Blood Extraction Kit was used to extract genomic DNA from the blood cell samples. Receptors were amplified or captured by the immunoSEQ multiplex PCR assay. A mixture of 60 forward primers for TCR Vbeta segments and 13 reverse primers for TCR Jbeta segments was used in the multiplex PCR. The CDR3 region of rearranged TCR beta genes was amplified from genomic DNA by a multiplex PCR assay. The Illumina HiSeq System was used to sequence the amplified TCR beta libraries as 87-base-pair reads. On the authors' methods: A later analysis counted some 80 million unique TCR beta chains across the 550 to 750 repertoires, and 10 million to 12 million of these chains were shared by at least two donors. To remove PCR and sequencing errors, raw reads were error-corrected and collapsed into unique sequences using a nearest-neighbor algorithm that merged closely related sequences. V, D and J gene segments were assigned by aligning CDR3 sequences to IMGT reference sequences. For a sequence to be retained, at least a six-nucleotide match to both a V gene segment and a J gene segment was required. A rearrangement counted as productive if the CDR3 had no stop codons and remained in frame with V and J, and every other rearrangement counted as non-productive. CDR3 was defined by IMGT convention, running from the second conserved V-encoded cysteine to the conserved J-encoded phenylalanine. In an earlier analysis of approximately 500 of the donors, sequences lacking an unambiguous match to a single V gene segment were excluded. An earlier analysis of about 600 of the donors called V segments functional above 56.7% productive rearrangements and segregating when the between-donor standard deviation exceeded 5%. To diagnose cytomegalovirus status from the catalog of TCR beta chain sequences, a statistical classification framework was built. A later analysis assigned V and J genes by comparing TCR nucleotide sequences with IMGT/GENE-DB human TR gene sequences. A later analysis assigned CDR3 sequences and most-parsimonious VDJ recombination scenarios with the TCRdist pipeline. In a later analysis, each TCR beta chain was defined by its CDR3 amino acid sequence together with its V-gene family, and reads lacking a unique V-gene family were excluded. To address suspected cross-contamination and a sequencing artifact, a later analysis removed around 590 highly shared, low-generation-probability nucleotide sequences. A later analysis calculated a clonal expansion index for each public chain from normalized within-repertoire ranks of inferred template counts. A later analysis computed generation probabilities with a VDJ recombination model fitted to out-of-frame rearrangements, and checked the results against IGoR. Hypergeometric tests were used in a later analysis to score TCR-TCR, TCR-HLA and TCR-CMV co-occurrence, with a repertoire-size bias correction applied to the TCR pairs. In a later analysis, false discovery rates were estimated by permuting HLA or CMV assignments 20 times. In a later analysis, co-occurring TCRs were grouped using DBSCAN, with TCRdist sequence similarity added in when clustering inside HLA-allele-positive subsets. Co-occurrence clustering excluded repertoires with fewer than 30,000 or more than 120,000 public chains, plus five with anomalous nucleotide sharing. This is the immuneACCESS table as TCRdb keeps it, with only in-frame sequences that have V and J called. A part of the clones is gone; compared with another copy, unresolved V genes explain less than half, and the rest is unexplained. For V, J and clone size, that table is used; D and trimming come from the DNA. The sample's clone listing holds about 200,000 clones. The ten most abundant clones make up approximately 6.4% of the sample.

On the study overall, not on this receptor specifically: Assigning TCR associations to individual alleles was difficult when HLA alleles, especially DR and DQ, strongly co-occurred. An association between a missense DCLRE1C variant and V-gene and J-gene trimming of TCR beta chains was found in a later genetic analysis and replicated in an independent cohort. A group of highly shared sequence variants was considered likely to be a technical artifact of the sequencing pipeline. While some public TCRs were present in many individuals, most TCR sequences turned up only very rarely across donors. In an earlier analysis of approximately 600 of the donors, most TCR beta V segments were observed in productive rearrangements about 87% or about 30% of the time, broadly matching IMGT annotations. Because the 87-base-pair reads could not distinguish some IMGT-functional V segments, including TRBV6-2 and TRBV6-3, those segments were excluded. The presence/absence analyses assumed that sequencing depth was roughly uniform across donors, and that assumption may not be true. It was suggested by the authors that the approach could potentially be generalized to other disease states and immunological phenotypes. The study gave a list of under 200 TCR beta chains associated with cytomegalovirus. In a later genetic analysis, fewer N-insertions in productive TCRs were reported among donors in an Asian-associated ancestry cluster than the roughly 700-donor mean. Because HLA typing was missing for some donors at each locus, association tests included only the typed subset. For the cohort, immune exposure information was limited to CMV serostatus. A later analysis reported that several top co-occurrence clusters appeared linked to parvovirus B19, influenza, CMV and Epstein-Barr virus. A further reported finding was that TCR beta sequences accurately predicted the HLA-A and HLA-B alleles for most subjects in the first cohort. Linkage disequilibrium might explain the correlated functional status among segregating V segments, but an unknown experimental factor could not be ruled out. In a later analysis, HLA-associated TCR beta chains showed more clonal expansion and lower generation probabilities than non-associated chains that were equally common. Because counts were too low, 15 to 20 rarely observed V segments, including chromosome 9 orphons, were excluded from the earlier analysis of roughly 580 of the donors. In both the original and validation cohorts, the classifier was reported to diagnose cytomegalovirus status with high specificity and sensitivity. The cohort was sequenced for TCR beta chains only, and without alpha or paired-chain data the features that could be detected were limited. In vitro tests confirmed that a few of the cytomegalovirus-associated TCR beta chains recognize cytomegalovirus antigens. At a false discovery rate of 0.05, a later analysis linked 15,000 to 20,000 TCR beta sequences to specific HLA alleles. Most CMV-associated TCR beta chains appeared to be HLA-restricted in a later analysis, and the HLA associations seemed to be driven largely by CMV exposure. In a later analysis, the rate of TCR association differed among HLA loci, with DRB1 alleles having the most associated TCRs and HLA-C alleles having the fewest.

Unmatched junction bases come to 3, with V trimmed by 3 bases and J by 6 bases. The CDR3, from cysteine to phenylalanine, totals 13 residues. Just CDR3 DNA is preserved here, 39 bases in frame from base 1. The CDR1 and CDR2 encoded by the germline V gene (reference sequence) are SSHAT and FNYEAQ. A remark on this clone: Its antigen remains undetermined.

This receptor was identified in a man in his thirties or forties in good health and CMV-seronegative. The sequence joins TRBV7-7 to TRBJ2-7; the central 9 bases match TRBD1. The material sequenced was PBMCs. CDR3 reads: CASSLGQGLEQYF. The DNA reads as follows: TGTGCCAGCAGCTTGGGACAGGGTCTCGAGCAGTACTTC. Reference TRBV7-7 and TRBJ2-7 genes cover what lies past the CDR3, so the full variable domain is GAGVSQSPRYKVTKRGQDVTLRCDPISSHATLYWYQQALGQGPEFLTYFNYEAQPDKSGLPSDRFSAERPEGSISTLTIQRTEQRDSAMYRCASSLGQGLEQYFGPGTRLTVT.